These T cell receptor beta chains were read from a single sample in a study of metastatic and nonmetastatic thyroid tumors. TCRdb re-called the PCR reads with MiXCR. This sample has 11,000 to 15,000 clones; over 25% occur once, and the top ten carry about a fifth. What was sequenced was tumor tissue. The receptors were sampled from a female donor with papillary thyroid cancer or a benign thyroid nodule (not recorded which). Some clones in this sample may be carry-over from other donors' samples. Each CDR3 is given with its conserved first and last residue. D genes are given only for firm matches. Only part of the rows carry a size: once, few, many, or a class if the clone is expanded.

TRBJ2-4	-	TRBV20-1	once	CSASVQGGRGAKNIQYF	TGCAGTGCTAGCGTCCAGGGTGGGAGAGGAGCCAAAAACATTCAGTACTTC
TRBJ1-1	-	TRBV4-1	-	CASSQLWARNTEAFF	TGCGCCAGCAGCCAATTGTGGGCGCGGAACACTGAAGCTTTCTTT
TRBJ2-7	-	TRBV20-1	-	CSATTGILGYEQYF	TGCAGTGCTACTACAGGGATTTTGGGCTACGAGCAGTACTTC
TRBJ1-5	-	TRBV28	many	CASTPFRGPQHF	TGTGCCAGCACCCCGTTTCGGGGGCCCCAGCATTTT
TRBJ2-7	-	TRBV10-3	many	CAAQTKAYEQYF	TGTGCCGCACAGACAAAAGCCTACGAGCAGTACTTC
TRBJ2-7	-	TRBV11-2	-	CASSLPPAVAEQYF	TGTGCCAGCAGCCTACCGCCCGCGGTGGCCGAGCAGTACTTC
TRBJ2-7	TRBD1	TRBV6-2/TRBV6-3	-	CASSYSTTGGMYEQYF	TGTGCCAGCAGTTACTCGACGACAGGGGGTATGTACGAGCAGTACTTC
TRBJ2-2	-	TRBV19	many	CASSIFQGSNTGELFF	TGTGCCAGTAGTATTTTCCAGGGGTCGAACACCGGGGAGCTGTTTTTT
TRBJ2-7	TRBD2	TRBV28	-	CASSQGGRARESNF	TGTGCCAGCAGCCAGGGTGGGCGGGCGCGGGAGAGTAACTTC
TRBJ1-1	TRBD1	TRBV6-5	-	CASSPFGQGAIMNTEAFF	TGTGCCAGCAGCCCATTCGGACAGGGGGCCATCATGAACACTGAAGCTTTCTTT
TRBJ1-4	-	TRBV3-1	many	CASSQPPEPVLFF	TGTGCCAGCAGCCAACCCCCAGAGCCCGTACTGTTTTTT
TRBJ1-2	TRBD1	TRBV5-1	-	CASSLADRGTNYGYTF	TGCGCCAGCAGCTTGGCCGACAGGGGAACTAACTATGGCTACACCTTC
TRBJ2-7	-	TRBV10-1	few	CASSEGSPSYEQYF	TGCGCCAGCAGTGAAGGCTCTCCCTCCTACGAGCAGTACTTC
TRBJ1-5	-	TRBV28	-	CASSLLPGADSNQPQHF	TGTGCCAGCAGTTTATTGCCAGGGGCGGATAGCAATCAGCCCCAGCATTTT
TRBJ2-1	-	TRBV12-3/TRBV12-4	few	CASRYLGDEQFF	TGTGCCAGCAGGTATCTAGGGGATGAGCAGTTCTTC
TRBJ1-1	-	TRBV12-3/TRBV12-4	-	CASSLEDTEAFF	TGTGCCAGCAGTTTAGAGGACACTGAAGCTTTCTTT
TRBJ1-5	-	TRBV20-1	medium-sized	CSARDVAGDYQPQHF	TGCAGTGCTAGAGATGTGGCAGGTGATTATCAGCCCCAGCATTTT
TRBJ1-4	TRBD1	TRBV30	-	CAWSGYTGETTNEKLFF	TGTGCCTGGAGTGGATATACAGGGGAGACAACTAATGAAAAACTGTTTTTT
TRBJ2-4	-	TRBV28	medium-sized	CASSLSVAKNIQYF	TGTGCCAGCAGTTTATCGGTAGCCAAAAACATTCAGTACTTC
TRBJ1-1	-	TRBV27	many	CASSLFPGWEGNTEAFF	TGTGCCAGCAGTTTATTCCCCGGGTGGGAGGGGAACACTGAAGCTTTCTTT
TRBJ2-3	TRBD2	TRBV6-1	medium-sized	CASSETSGGADTQYF	TGTGCCAGCAGTGAGACTAGCGGGGGGGCAGATACGCAGTATTTT
TRBJ2-2	TRBD2	TRBV4-1	-	CASSPGGAGGGTGELFF	TGCGCCAGCAGCCCCGGTGGAGCGGGAGGTGGGACCGGGGAGCTGTTTTTT
TRBJ2-1	-	TRBV12-3/TRBV12-4	-	CASSSSTPREFF	TGTGCCAGCAGTTCCTCGACCCCCCGGGAGTTCTTC
TRBJ1-4	-	TRBV28	many	CASSFQSPGLPKEKLFF	TGTGCCAGCAGTTTTCAGTCACCGGGCCTCCCCAAAGAAAAACTGTTTTTT
TRBJ2-7	TRBD2	TRBV13	few	CASSLIKRGVYEQYF	TGTGCCAGCAGCTTGATCAAGCGGGGGGTCTACGAGCAGTACTTC
TRBJ1-2	TRBD1	TRBV28	-	CASSSTGGRTNYGYTF	TGTGCCAGCAGTTCAACAGGGGGAAGAACCAACTATGGCTACACCTTC
TRBJ2-5	TRBD2	TRBV20-1	-	CRAGGAALETQYF	TGCAGAGCCGGGGGGGCTGCTTTAGAGACCCAGTACTTC
TRBJ1-1	-	TRBV12-3/TRBV12-4	many	CASSYTGFTEAFF	TGTGCCAGCAGCTACACAGGATTCACTGAAGCTTTCTTT
TRBJ2-7	TRBD2	TRBV7-6	-	CASSLESGGSYEQYF	TGTGCCAGCAGCTTAGAGAGCGGGGGCTCCTACGAGCAGTACTTC
TRBJ2-5	TRBD2	TRBV6-1	-	CANGTSGNKETQYF	TGTGCCAACGGGACTAGCGGGAATAAAGAGACCCAGTACTTC
TRBJ1-4	-	TRBV7-9	-	CASSLVGTNEKLFF	TGTGCCAGCAGCTTGGTGGGAACTAATGAAAAACTGTTTTTT
TRBJ1-4	TRBD1	TRBV5-1	medium-sized	CASSYEGTGHEKLFF	TGCGCCAGCAGCTATGAAGGGACAGGACATGAAAAACTGTTTTTT
TRBJ2-1	TRBD2	TRBV19	medium-sized	CASSTSGDYNEQFF	TGTGCCAGCTCGACTAGCGGAGATTACAATGAGCAGTTCTTC
TRBJ1-4	TRBD1	TRBV19	medium-sized	CASSISRTGGREKLFF	TGTGCCAGTAGTATATCCCGGACAGGGGGAAGAGAAAAACTGTTTTTT
TRBJ2-7	-	TRBV2	medium-sized	CASSDVSYEQYF	TGTGCCAGCAGTGACGTAAGTTACGAGCAGTACTTC
TRBJ2-7	-	TRBV12-3/TRBV12-4	medium-sized	CASSLGADTGYEQYF	TGTGCCAGCAGTTTAGGGGCCGACACGGGATACGAGCAGTACTTC
TRBJ2-7	TRBD1	TRBV6-7	few	CASSPYRPTGTENYEQYF	TGTGCCAGCAGCCCCTACCGACCCACCGGGACAGAAAACTACGAGCAGTACTTC
TRBJ2-3	TRBD2	TRBV7-2	few	CASSPGGGTQYF	TGTGCCAGCAGCCCGGGCGGGGGTACGCAGTATTTT
TRBJ2-5	-	TRBV2	-	CASSELRGETQYF	TGTGCCAGCAGTGAACTGCGCGGAGAGACCCAGTACTTC
TRBJ2-7	TRBD2	TRBV6-1	-	CASRRGLAVSSSYEQYF	TGTGCCAGCAGAAGAGGACTAGCGGTGTCGAGCTCCTACGAGCAGTACTTC
TRBJ2-2	TRBD1	TRBV5-1	few	CASGTGQGATGELFF	TGCGCCAGCGGCACTGGACAGGGGGCCACTGGGGAGCTGTTTTTT
TRBJ1-3	-	TRBV20-1	-	CSAETVVGNTIYF	TGCAGTGCGGAGACAGTAGTCGGAAACACCATATATTTT
TRBJ2-1	-	TRBV6-9	once	CASSYSPPGRSSSYNEQFF	TGTGCCAGCAGTTATTCCCCCCCAGGGCGGTCTAGCTCCTACAATGAGCAGTTCTTC
TRBJ2-1	TRBD1	TRBV2	-	CASSVMLTGGEQFF	TGTGCCAGCAGTGTCATGCTTACAGGGGGCGAGCAGTTCTTC
TRBJ2-1	TRBD2	TRBV6-1	large	CASSPTSGGYNEQFF	TGTGCCAGCAGTCCGACTAGCGGGGGCTACAATGAGCAGTTCTTC
TRBJ1-6	-	TRBV6-1	-	CASSEENRDLHF	TGTGCCAGCAGTGAAGAAAACAGAGACCTCCACTTT